Detailed here is one TCR beta chain. Its antigen is not yet known. The record has no base qualities; no much larger clone is one base away. This entry belongs to a study of long-term antiretroviral therapy in people with HIV (dated by TCRdb to between 2020 and 2023). Background for the entire study: Collection of the earliest samples took place about a decade ahead of the 2015 WHO recommendation for immediate ART, at a time when ART was typically delayed until CD4 counts fell. Whether ART initiation and durable HIV suppression were associated with changes in peripheral blood TRB repertoire composition and diversity was tested in a retrospective serial study. From over 25 adults with confirmed HIV infection, the cohort provided approximately 210 cryopreserved PBMC samples, gathered serially across a mean of around 6 years (range 1-12). Of the 30 to 35 participants with HIV, 10 to 11 were female. Test extractions of a monoclonal T-cell line alongside under 35 polyclonal samples showed no cross-contamination during QIAcube processing. Beyond this particular receptor, the publication reports: At every time point, the repertoire was dominated by expanded TRB clones first identified before ART initiation, although this dominance fluctuated and, in many PLHIV, declined after ART. Because pre-ART samples had limited cell numbers, profiling was done on unsorted PBMC rather than on sorted CD4+ and CD8+ T cells. The samples span the years 2004 to 2017, and the ART regimens used may be less effective than current regimens. A significant increase in TRB diversity was found to be associated with ART initiation, although TRB diversity was observed to remain significantly below that of transplant donor controls even after long-term ART. Owing to limited PBMC availability, only the TCR beta chain was sequenced, without alpha chain pairing. Inferences about post-ART repertoire changes were limited because no data were available on ART adherence, viral resistance or therapy changes. CDR3 length ranges in HIV repertoires were narrower than in controls, and network structure suggested an antigen-experienced repertoire with only a slight naive shift after ART.

Trimming at the junction amounts to 4 bases on V and 2 bases on J, and the germline ends lie 16 bases apart. In the germline V gene (reference sequence), CDR1 corresponds to SEHNR and CDR2 to FQNEAQ. Including cysteine and phenylalanine, the CDR3 has 16 amino acids. The CDR3 DNA has 48 bases and is translated from base 1. Inclusion was restricted to participants for whom at least one PBMC sample before ART initiation and at least two post-ART samples were available. All participants with HIV were treated in the United States of America. Before DNA extraction, cryopreserved samples of 1-10 million PBMC were thawed and washed. At the time of the earliest PBMC sample, participants with HIV were aged between roughly 23 and 60 years. PBMC samples from each participant spanned 1-4 timepoints before ART initiation and 2-8 timepoints after ART initiation, with a median of 7 samples. Serial HIV viral load, CD4+ T-cell count, ART history and demographic data were obtained for every participant. Genomic DNA was extracted from unsorted PBMC with a Qiagen kit on a QIAcube, with processing performed in batches of 12 samples.

The immunoSEQ hsTCRB v3.0 assay was used at survey level resolution to sequence the TRB variable region. A depth of roughly 40,000-55,000 T-cell genomes per sample was targeted for TRB sequencing. TRB libraries were pooled and sequenced on an Illumina MiSeq using a v3 150-cycle kit. Under the source paper's analysis protocol: Repertoire analysis ran in R within a reproducible Nextflow workflow covering QC, data transformation and analysis. LymphoSeq2, an R package for exploring AIRR-Seq data, was used to implement the custom analyses. After excluding a handful of samples that yielded fewer than 5000 total TRB sequences, roughly 190 HIV repertoires remained for analysis. Of the 188 retained HIV repertoires, some 60 were collected before and 120 to 140 after ART initiation. Repertoires were downsampled to 5000 TRB nucleotide sequences, with summary statistics averaged over 100 downsampling iterations. TRB sequences were retained for analysis only if CDR3 regions of at least seven amino acids were present. Two measures captured diversity: a Shannon entropy-derived clonality score and the Gini coefficient. In repertoire networks, the top 5000 CDR3 amino acid sequences were linked whenever an edit distance of one separated two sequences. For TRB CDR3 amino acid sequences, antigen specificity groups and MHC restriction were predicted with GLIPH2. Known CMV, EBV, HIV or tissue antigen associations were flagged by matching CDR3 amino acid sequences against VDJdb and McPAS-TCR. Pre-ART, post-ART and control groups were compared with Wilcoxon signed-rank tests and Holm-Bonferroni correction. Not all clones reach the TCRdb copy of this immuneACCESS table, which keeps in-frame sequences only. Checked studies attribute under half of the gap to unresolved V genes and leave the rest unexplained. That table is the source of V, J and clone size, and D and trimming were worked out from the DNA. The sample has around 27,000 clones on record, about 91% of them singletons. The top ten constitute under 6% of the sample.

The TCR comes from a man in his thirties or forties with HIV. Sequenced material: unsorted PBMCs, taken more than 4.3 years after starting antiretroviral therapy. Recombination joined TRBV7-9 with TRBJ2-3; no D gene is confidently identified. The DNA reads TGTGCCAGCAGCTCAGACCCGGCAAAACCCACAGATACGCAGTATTTT. This gives the protein CASSSDPAKPTDTQYF. The variable domain in full, with residues beyond the CDR3 obtained from the reference TRBV7-9 and TRBJ2-3 genes, is DTGVSQNPRHKITKRGQNVTFRCDPISEHNRLYWYRQTLGQGPEFLTYFQNEAQLEKSRLLSDRFSAERPKGSFSTLEIQRTEQGDSAMYLCASSSDPAKPTDTQYFGPGTRLTVL.